A single T cell receptor beta chain is shown here with its context. This sample stems from a study of shared clonotypes between healthy human individuals. Some clones are missing from TCRdb's copy, which holds only in-frame ones; the method was immunoSEQ multiplex PCR. Among more than 400,000 clones listed, 95% to 97% were seen once. Deletions cut 2 bases from V and 3 bases from J, with 8 bases between. The CDR3 has 13 amino acids. CDR1 MNHNS and CDR2 SASEGT come from the germline V gene. All donors were Caucasian adults living in Nashville, Tennessee. Sequencing was done on a sample of naive CD4+ T cells sorted from blood. The subset: CD45RA+ positively selected. The receptor was derived from a woman aged 25 to 39 in good health. The chain uses TRBV6-1 and TRBJ2-7; TRBD1 is a possible D gene (6 bases). The CDR3 here is CASSETGYYEQYF. CDR3 bases: TGTGCCAGCAGTGAAACAGGGTACTACGAGCAGTACTTC.